Listed here are 7 T cell receptor beta chains from one sample, sequenced in a study of regulatory T cells in long-lasting Graves disease. CDR3-region Arm-PCR and iRepertoire HTBI primers produced the TCR beta libraries. Each CDR3 protein gets one entry after TCRdb re-called the multiplex PCR reads with MiXCR. Altogether some 500,000 distinct CDR3 sequences are present, around 15% being singletons, with the ten largest covering just under 25%. Time point given: newly diagnosed GD, antithyroid drugs for less than 3 months. RNA isolated from PBMCs was used to make the TCR library. In addition, the sample was reused for a study of T cells in Graves' hyperthyroidism and ophthalmopathy.

The source material was peripheral blood mononuclear cells (PBMCs), sampled at new diagnosis, from a patient treated with antithyroid drugs. These receptors came from a woman aged 40 to 65 with Graves disease.

At least ten counts were recorded for this clonotype. The rearrangement joins TRBV3-1 to TRBJ2-1, with unresolved D. The length of the CDR3 is 10 residues. Trimming cost V 1 base and J 9 bases, with 1 base left between them. CDR1 is LGHDT, CDR2 YNNKEL, per germline (reference sequence). The CDR3 DNA follows: TGTGCCAGCAGCCAAGGTGAGCAGTTCTTC. Translated: CASSQGEQFF.

For this clonotype: Given a much more abundant clone one base away, this may be a read error. V usage is TRBV5-1 and J usage is TRBJ1-1; TRBD1 agrees at 11 bases. The CDR3 loop spans 16 amino acids. Germline CDR1 is SGHRS and CDR2 is YFSETQ. V shed 4 bases and J 0 bases; nucleotides not matched to a gene: 5. The chain's CDR3 is CASSAGQGAMNTEAFF. In DNA form, the CDR3 reads TGCGCCAGCAGCGCTGGACAGGGGGCAATGAACACTGAAGCTTTCTTT.

This clonotype was seen at least ten times. The gene calls are TRBV12-3 or TRBV12-4 and TRBJ1-1, with 8 bases aligning to TRBD1. Germline trimming cut 7 bases from V and 1 base from J; bases unmatched to any gene: 11. The CDR3 sequence is 16 residues long. CDR3 protein: CASTKAAGGRNTEAFF. In DNA form, the CDR3 reads TGTGCCAGCACGAAAGCGGCAGGGGGCAGGAACACTGAAGCTTTCTTT.

This clonotype was recorded many times. At one end, the junction sequence differs from germline, possibly due to a read error. The V gene is TRBV12-3 or TRBV12-4, the J gene TRBJ2-5; 8 bases match TRBD2. The CDR3 contains 13 residues. CDR3 nucleotides: TGTGCCAGCAGTTTAAGTGAACGGGGGGGAGTAAACTTC. This translates into CASSLSERGGVNF.

The rearrangement links TRBV5-1 to TRBJ1-1; the D is unclear. V was trimmed by 2 bases and J by 5 bases, leaving 10 bases between them. From germline, CDR1 is SGHRS and CDR2 YFSETQ. The CDR3 is 13 amino acids. Here the CDR3 DNA reads TGCGCCAGCAGCTTCCAAGACGAGACTGAAGCTTTCTTT. Protein sequence: CASSFQDETEAFF.

This clonotype was recorded at least ten times. This sequence joins TRBV7-2 and TRBJ2-5, with TRBD2 matching 12 bases. CDR3 size: 16 residues. V shed 4 bases, J shed 4 bases, and the junction held 7 bases outside the gene matches. Germline CDR1 reads SGHTA; CDR2 reads FQGNSA. The CDR3 here is CASSSPTSGGRETQYF. The CDR3 DNA reads as TGTGCCAGCAGCTCACCGACTAGCGGGGGCCGAGAGACCCAGTACTTC. Complete variable domain (other parts from reference TRBV7-2 and TRBJ2-5): GAGVSQSPSNKVTEKGKDVELRCDPISGHTALYWYRQSLGQGLEFLIYFQGNSAPDKSGLPSDRFSAERTGGSVSTLTIQRTQQEDSAVYLCASSSPTSGGRETQYFGPGTRLLVL.

This clonotype was counted many times. The chain carries TRBV3-1 and TRBJ1-2; the D is unclear. The CDR3 runs 15 residues. CDR1 and CDR2 (germline): LGHDT, YNNKEL (reference sequence). V shed 0 bases and J shed 8 bases, with 16 bases lying between them. As DNA, the CDR3 is TGTGCCAGCAGCCAAGAGGCGGCCGGAGGGAGAGGCTACACCTTC. This codes for CASSQEAAGGRGYTF.